This T cell receptor beta chain was found in a study of blood T cells in healthy people across ages. The study's findings and limits: Roughly linear declines in TCR beta diversity per million T cells occurred with age.

A note on this clonotype: Its cognate antigen is unknown.

Total RNA extracted from each sample amounted to at least 5 micrograms. Sample-barcoded 5' priming and a J-beta primer mix drove a second PCR of 7 to 11 cycles. From each sample, at least 3 million paired-end reads containing CDR3 were obtained. TCRdb called the 5' RACE reads again in MiXCR, with one record for every CDR3 protein. This table has about 1.1 million distinct CDR3 sequences, around two fifths appearing once. The V end was cut by 7 bases, the J end by 2 bases, with 25 bases between. This CDR3 region has 18 residues. This sequence originates from a man younger than 35 in good health. The sample comprised blood. The chain combines TRBV12-3 or TRBV12-4 with TRBJ2-3, with D possibly matching TRBD2 (7 bases). The DNA for the CDR3 is TGTGCCAGCACCGATGAGAAAGGGGGGGCCGGTCACACAGATACGCAGTATTTT. It codes for CASTDEKGGAGHTDTQYF.